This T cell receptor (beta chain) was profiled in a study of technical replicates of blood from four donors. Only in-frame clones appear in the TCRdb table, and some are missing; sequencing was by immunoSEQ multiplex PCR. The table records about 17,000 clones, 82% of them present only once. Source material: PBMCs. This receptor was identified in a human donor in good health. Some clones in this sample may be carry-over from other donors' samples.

As DNA, the CDR3 is TGTGCCAGCAGACGGGGAGGCGGGGCCCTAGGGGAGCAGTTCTTC. This codes for CASRRGGGALGEQFF. V is TRBV6-5 and J is TRBJ2-1; D perhaps matches TRBD2 (6 bases). In germline, CDR1 is MNHEY, CDR2 SVGAGI. Trimming left V 6 bases short and J 10 bases short, with 22 bases between. The CDR3 consists of 15 residues.